This T cell receptor (beta chain) appears in the sequencing data of a study of blood T cells in healthy people across ages. Study-wide background: In model experiments, template switching was able to capture about one barcoded beta molecule for every two T cells that were present.

A second PCR, run for about 7 to 12 cycles, used a sample-barcoded 5' primer plus a J-beta primer mix. MiXCR was run by TCRdb on the 5' RACE reads, yielding one entry per CDR3 protein. The data contain hundreds of thousands of distinct CDR3 sequences, over 45% of them singletons. Study-level findings and limits: It was held that the diversity estimates obtained from one million T cells were underestimates.

Regarding this clonotype: Antigen specificity is unknown.

The CDR3 consists of 13 residues. Germline assignment: CDR1 SGHTA and CDR2 FQGTGA. The V end lost 4 bases, the J end lost 4 bases, and 10 bases lay between the germline ends. Isolated per sample were at least 7 million PBMCs. The sequencing input was blood. The source is a woman aged 55-70 years in good health. The chain combines TRBV7-3 with TRBJ1-2; the D gene is possibly TRBD1 (6 bases). CDR3 protein: CASSSETGYGYTF. CDR3 DNA sequence: TGTGCCAGCAGCTCAGAGACAGGCTATGGCTACACCTTC.